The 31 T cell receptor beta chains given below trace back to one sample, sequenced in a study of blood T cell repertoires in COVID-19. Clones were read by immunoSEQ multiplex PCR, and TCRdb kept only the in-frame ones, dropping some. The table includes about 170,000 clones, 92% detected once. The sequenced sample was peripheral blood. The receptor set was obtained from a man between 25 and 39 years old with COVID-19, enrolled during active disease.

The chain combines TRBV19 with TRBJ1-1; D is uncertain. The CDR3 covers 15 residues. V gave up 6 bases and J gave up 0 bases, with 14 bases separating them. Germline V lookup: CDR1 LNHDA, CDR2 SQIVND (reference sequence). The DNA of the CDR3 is TGTGCCAGTAGGGTGGCAGGTCCCATGAACACTGAAGCTTTCTTT. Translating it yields CASRVAGPMNTEAFF.

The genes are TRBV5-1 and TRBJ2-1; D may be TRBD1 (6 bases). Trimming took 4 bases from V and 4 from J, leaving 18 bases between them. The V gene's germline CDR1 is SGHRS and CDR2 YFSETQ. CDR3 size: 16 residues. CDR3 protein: CASSPEDSQRYNEQFF. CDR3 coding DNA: TGCGCCAGCAGCCCGGAGGACAGTCAGAGGTACAATGAGCAGTTCTTC.

The CDR3 loop is CTSSLFLAGGGNEQFF. CDR3 bases: TGTACCAGCAGCCTATTCTTAGCGGGAGGCGGCAATGAGCAGTTCTTC. This chain joins TRBV7-2 and TRBJ2-1; 10 bases fit TRBD2. V lost 5 bases, J lost 6 bases, and 10 bases stayed unmatched. The CDR3 covers 16 residues. Germline values: CDR1 SGHTA, CDR2 FQGNSA.

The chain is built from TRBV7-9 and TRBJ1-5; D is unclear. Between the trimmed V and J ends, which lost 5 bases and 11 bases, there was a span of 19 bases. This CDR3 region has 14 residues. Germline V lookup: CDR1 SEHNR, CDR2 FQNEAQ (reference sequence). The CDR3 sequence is CASSPAAESSAQHF. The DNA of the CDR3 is TGTGCCAGCAGCCCGGCGGCGGAAAGTTCGGCCCAGCATTTT.

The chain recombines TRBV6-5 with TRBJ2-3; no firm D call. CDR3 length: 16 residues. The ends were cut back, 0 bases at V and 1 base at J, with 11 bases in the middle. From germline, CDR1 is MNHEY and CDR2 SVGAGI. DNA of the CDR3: TGTGCCAGCAGTTACTCGACTCTTCGGGGCACAGATACGCAGTATTTT. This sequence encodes CASSYSTLRGTDTQYF.

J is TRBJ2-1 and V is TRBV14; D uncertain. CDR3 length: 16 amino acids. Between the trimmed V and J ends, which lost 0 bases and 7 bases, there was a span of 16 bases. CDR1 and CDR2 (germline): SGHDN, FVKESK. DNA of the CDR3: TGTGCCAGCAGCCAAGATTCGGCGGTGTTCCAGAATGAGCAGTTCTTC. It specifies CASSQDSAVFQNEQFF.

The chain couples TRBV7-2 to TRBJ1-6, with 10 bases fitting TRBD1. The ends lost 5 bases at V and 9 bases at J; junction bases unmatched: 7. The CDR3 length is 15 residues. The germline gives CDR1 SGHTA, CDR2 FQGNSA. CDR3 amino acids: CASSRDRGQGSPLHF. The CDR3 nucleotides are TGTGCCAGCAGCAGAGACAGGGGGCAAGGTTCACCCCTCCACTTT.

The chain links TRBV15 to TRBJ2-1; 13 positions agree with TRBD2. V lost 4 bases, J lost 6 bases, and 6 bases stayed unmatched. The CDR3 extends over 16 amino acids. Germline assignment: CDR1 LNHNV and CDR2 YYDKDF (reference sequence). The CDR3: CATSTRGLAGRNEQFF. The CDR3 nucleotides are TGTGCCACCAGCACACGGGGACTAGCGGGACGCAATGAGCAGTTCTTC.

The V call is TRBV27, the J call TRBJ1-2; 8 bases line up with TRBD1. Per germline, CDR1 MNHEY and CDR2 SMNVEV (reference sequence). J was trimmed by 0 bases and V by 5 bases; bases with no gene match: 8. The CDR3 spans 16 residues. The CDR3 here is CASSPGTGQSNYGYTF. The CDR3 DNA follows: TGTGCCAGCAGTCCCGGGACAGGCCAATCTAACTATGGCTACACCTTC.

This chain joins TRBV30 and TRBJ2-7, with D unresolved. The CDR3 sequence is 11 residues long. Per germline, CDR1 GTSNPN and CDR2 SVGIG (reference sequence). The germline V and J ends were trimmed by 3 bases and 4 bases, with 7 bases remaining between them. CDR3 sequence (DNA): TGTGCCTGGAGGGTAGAGTACGAGCAGTACTTC. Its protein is CAWRVEYEQYF.

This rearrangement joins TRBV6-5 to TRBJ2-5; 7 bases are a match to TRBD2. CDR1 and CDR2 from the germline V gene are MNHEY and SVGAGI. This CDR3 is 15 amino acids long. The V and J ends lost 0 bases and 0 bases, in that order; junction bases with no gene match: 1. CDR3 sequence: CASSYSREYQETQYF. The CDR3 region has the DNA TGTGCCAGCAGTTACTCGCGGGAGTACCAAGAGACCCAGTACTTC.

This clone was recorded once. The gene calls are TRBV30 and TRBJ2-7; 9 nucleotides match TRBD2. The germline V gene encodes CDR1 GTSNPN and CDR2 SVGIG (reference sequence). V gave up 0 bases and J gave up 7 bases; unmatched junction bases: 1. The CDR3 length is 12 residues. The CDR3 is CAWSVSGREQYF. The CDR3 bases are TGTGCCTGGAGTGTAAGCGGGAGGGAGCAGTACTTC.

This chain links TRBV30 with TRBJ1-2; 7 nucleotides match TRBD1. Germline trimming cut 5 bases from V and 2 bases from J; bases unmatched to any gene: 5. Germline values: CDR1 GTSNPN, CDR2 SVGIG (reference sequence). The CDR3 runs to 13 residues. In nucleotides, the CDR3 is TGTGCCTGGGGGGACAGCTCGAACTATGGCTACACCTTC. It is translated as CAWGDSSNYGYTF.

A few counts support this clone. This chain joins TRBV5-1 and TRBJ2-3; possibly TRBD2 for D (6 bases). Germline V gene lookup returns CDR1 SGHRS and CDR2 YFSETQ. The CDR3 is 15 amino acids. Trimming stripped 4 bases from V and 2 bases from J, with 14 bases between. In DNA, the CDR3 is TGCGCCAGCAGCCAAACGGGACTTTACACAGATACGCAGTATTTT. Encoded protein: CASSQTGLYTDTQYF.

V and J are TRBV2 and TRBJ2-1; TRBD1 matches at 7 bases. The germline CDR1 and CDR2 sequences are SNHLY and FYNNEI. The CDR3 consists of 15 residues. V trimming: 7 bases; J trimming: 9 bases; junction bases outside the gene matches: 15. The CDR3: CASTPDDRARGEQFF. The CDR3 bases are TGTGCCAGCACTCCCGATGACAGGGCCCGGGGTGAGCAGTTCTTC.

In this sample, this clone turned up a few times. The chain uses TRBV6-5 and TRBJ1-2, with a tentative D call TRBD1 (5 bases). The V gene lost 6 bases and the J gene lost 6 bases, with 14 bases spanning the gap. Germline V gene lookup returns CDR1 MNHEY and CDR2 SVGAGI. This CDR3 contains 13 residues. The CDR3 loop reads CASRGWQGDGYTF. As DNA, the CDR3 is TGTGCCAGCAGAGGGTGGCAGGGCGATGGCTACACCTTC.

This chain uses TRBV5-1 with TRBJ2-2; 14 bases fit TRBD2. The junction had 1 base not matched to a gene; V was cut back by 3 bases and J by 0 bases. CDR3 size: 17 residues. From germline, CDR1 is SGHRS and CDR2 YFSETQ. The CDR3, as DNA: TGCGCCAGCAGCTCGGGACTAGCGGGAGCGAACACCGGGGAGCTGTTTTTT. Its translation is CASSSGLAGANTGELFF.

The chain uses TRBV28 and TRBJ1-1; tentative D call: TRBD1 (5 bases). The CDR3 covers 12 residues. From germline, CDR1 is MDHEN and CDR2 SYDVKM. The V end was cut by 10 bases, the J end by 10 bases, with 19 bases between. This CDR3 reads CAISLGGVGAFF. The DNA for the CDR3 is TGTGCCATTTCTCTGGGGGGTGTTGGAGCTTTCTTT.

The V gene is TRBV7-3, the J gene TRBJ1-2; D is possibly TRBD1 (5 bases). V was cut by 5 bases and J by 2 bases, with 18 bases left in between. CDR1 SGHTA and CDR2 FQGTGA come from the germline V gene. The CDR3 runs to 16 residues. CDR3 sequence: CASSVGGRVPNYGYTF. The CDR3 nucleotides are TGTGCCAGCAGCGTGGGGGGAAGGGTCCCGAACTATGGCTACACCTTC. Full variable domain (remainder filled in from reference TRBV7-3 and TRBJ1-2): GAGVSQTPSNKVTEKGKYVELRCDPISGHTALYWYRQSLGQGPEFLIYFQGTGAADDSGLPNDRFFAVRPEGSVSTLKIQRTERGDSAVYLCASSVGGRVPNYGYTFGSGTRLTVV.

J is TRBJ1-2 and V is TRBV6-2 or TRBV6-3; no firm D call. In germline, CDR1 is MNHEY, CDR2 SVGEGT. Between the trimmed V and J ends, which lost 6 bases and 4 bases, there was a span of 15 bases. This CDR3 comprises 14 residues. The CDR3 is CASSLAGIGYGYTF. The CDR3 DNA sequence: TGTGCCAGCAGCCTTGCGGGCATAGGCTATGGCTACACCTTC.

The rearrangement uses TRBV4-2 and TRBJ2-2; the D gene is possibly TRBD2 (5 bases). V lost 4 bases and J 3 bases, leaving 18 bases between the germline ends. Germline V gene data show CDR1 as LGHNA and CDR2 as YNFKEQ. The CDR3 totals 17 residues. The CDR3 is CASSPWGVQSDTGELFF. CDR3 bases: TGTGCCAGCAGCCCATGGGGAGTTCAGTCCGACACCGGGGAGCTGTTTTTT.

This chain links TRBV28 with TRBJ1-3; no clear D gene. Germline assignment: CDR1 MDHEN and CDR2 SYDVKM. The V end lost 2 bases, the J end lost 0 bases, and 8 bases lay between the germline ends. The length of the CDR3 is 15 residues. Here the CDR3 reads CASSLVVSSGNTIYF. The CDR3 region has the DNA TGTGCCAGCAGTTTAGTAGTGTCCTCTGGAAACACCATATATTTT.

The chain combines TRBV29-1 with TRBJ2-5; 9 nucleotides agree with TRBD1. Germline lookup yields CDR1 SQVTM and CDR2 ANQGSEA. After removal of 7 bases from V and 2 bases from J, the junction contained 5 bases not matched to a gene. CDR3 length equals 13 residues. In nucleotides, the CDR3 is TGCAGCGCCGACAGGGGGACTCAAGAGACCCAGTACTTC. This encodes CSADRGTQETQYF.

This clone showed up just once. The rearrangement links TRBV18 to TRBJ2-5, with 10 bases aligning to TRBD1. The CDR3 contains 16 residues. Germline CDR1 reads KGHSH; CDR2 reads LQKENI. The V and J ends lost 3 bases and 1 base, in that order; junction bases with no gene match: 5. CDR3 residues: CASSPVRQGAQETQYF. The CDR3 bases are TGTGCCAGCTCACCTGTGAGACAGGGGGCCCAAGAGACCCAGTACTTC.

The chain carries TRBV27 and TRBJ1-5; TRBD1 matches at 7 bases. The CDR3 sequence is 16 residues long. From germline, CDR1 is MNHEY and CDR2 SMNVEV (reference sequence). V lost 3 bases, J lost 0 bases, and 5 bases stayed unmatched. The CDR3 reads CASSLRAGGSNQPQHF. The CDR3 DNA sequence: TGTGCCAGCAGTTTGAGGGCAGGGGGTAGCAATCAGCCCCAGCATTTT.

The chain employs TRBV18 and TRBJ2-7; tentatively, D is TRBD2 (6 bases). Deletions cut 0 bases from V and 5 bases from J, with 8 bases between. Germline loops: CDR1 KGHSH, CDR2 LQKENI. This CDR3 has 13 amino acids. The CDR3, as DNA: TGTGCCAGCTCACCACCGGCTAGCGACGAGCAGTACTTC. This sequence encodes CASSPPASDEQYF.

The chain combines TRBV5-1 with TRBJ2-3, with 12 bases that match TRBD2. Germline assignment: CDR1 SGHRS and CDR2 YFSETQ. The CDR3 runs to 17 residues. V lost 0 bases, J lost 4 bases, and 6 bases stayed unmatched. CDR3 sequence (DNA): TGCGCCAGCAGCTTGGTCGCGACTAGCGGGAGTCCAGATACGCAGTATTTT. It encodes CASSLVATSGSPDTQYF.

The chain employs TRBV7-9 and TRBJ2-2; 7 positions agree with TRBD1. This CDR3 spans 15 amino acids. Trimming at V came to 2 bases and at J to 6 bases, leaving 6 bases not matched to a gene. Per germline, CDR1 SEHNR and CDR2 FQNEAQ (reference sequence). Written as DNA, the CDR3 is TGTGCCAGCAGCTTACTCAACAGGGGCCCCGGGGAGCTGTTTTTT. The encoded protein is CASSLLNRGPGELFF. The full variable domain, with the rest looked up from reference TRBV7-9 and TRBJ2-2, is DTGVSQNPRHKITKRGQNVTFRCDPISEHNRLYWYRQTLGQGPEFLTYFQNEAQLEKSRLLSDRFSAERPKGSFSTLEIQRTEQGDSAMYLCASSLLNRGPGELFFGEGSRLTVL.

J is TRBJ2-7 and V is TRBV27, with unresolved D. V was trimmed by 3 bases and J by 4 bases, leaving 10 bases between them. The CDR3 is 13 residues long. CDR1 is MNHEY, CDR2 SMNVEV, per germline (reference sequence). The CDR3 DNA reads TGTGCCAGCAGTTTCTCTCTGTTATACGAGCAGTACTTC. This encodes CASSFSLLYEQYF.

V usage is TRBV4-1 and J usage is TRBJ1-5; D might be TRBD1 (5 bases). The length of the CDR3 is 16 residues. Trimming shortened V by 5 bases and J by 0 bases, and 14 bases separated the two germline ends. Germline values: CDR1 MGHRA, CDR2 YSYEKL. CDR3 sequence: CASSFGGDYSNQPQHF. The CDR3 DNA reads TGCGCCAGCAGCTTCGGGGGGGATTATAGCAATCAGCCCCAGCATTTT.

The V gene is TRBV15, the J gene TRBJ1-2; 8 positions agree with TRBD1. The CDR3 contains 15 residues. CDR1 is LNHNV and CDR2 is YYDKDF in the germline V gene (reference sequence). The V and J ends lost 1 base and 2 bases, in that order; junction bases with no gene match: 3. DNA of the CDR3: TGTGCCACCAGCAGAGGCGACAGGGGCAACTATGGCTACACCTTC. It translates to CATSRGDRGNYGYTF.